The next 23 T cell receptor beta chains were all read from a single sample in a study of cytotoxic CD8 clonotypes in ibrutinib-treated CLL. The repertoire was sequenced with immunoSEQ multiplex PCR; TCRdb's copy has only in-frame clones and lacks some. The table has 200,000 to 250,000 clones, roughly 74% seen once. Sequenced here: PBMCs, sampled after 24 months of ibrutinib treatment. These receptors were obtained from a human donor with chronic lymphocytic leukemia.

The J gene is TRBJ1-1, the V gene TRBV28; 9 bases map to TRBD1. Unmatched junction bases numbered 10, after V lost 5 bases and J lost 3 bases. Germline V gene sequence: CDR1 MDHEN, CDR2 SYDVKM. This CDR3 comprises 16 residues. The CDR3 coding sequence is TGTGCCAGCAGTCCGGCGCTAGGACAGGGGTACACTGAAGCTTTCTTT. Translation: CASSPALGQGYTEAFF.

The chain recombines TRBV30 with TRBJ2-5, with D maybe TRBD2 (6 bases). The V gene's germline CDR1 is GTSNPN and CDR2 SVGIG (reference sequence). The CDR3 extends over 13 amino acids. V was cut by 1 base and J by 4 bases, with 10 bases left in between. As DNA, the CDR3 is TGTGCCTGGAGTGCCGGGAGTCGAGAGACCCAGTACTTC. This sequence encodes CAWSAGSRETQYF.

The chain is built from TRBV2 and TRBJ2-7; 7 bases are a match to TRBD1. CDR1 and CDR2 (germline): SNHLY, FYNNEI. V lost 7 bases, J lost 5 bases, and 8 bases stayed unmatched. This CDR3 is built from 13 residues. CDR3 bases: TGTGCCAGCACCGGATTACAGGGGAACGAGCAGTACTTC. Its protein is CASTGLQGNEQYF.

This rearrangement joins TRBV25-1 to TRBJ2-7; D is undetermined. Germline V gene lookup returns CDR1 MGHDK and CDR2 SYGVNS. V was clipped by 3 bases and J by 2 bases, with 8 bases between them. The length of the CDR3 is 13 residues. DNA for the CDR3: TGTGCCAGCAGTGAGGATTTACCCTACGAGCAGTACTTC. Amino acids: CASSEDLPYEQYF.

The V call is TRBV29-1, the J call TRBJ2-1; tentatively, D is TRBD2 (7 bases). Germline V gene data show CDR1 as SQVTM and CDR2 as ANQGSEA. Trimming left V 2 bases short and J 4 bases short, with 15 bases between. CDR3 length: 15 amino acids. CDR3 sequence (DNA): TGCAGCGTTGAACGGGGGGCTGGGGGTTACAATGAGCAGTTCTTC. The encoded protein is CSVERGAGGYNEQFF.

This chain connects TRBV4-2 to TRBJ1-1; the D gene is possibly TRBD1 (6 bases). The germline V gene encodes CDR1 LGHNA and CDR2 YNFKEQ. Trimming cost V 0 bases and J 7 bases, with 15 bases left between them. This CDR3 region has 15 residues. CDR3 loop: CASSQEAQGTFEAFF. The CDR3 DNA follows: TGTGCCAGCAGCCAAGAAGCGCAGGGGACTTTTGAAGCTTTCTTT.

This clone was counted a few times. The gene calls are TRBV6-5 and TRBJ2-7, with no clear D. This CDR3 spans 14 amino acids. CDR1 is MNHEY and CDR2 is SVGAGI in the germline V gene. Trimming stripped 7 bases from V and 2 bases from J, with 15 bases between. CDR3 protein: CASKARATAYEQYF. The CDR3 DNA reads TGTGCCAGCAAGGCCCGGGCGACGGCCTACGAGCAGTACTTC.

The rearrangement links TRBV7-8 to TRBJ2-3, with 10 bases fitting TRBD1. Germline CDR1 is SGHVS and CDR2 is FQNEAQ. The J segment lost 1 base and the V segment lost 1 base, leaving 5 bases of the junction unmatched. CDR3 size: 17 residues. CDR3 DNA: TGTGCCAGCAGCTTAGAGACAGGGGGCAAGGGCACAGATACGCAGTATTTT. Translation: CASSLETGGKGTDTQYF.

CDR3 in DNA: TGTGCCAGTAGCGTCCGTAGGGGGGCCTATGGACAGCCCCAGCATTTT. Amino acids: CASSVRRGAYGQPQHF. This chain uses TRBV19 with TRBJ1-5; D perhaps matches TRBD1 (6 bases). V was trimmed by 6 bases and J by 7 bases, leaving 22 bases between them. Germline V gene lookup returns CDR1 LNHDA and CDR2 SQIVND (reference sequence). The CDR3 consists of 16 residues.

This clone was recorded a few times. V usage is TRBV19 and J usage is TRBJ2-1; D is undetermined. The germline V gene encodes CDR1 LNHDA and CDR2 SQIVND (reference sequence). This CDR3 is 14 amino acids long. Trimming took off 5 bases at V and 8 bases at J, with 16 bases between the two ends. This CDR3 is CASSLRRADHEQFF. DNA for the CDR3: TGTGCCAGTAGTCTCCGTCGGGCCGACCATGAGCAGTTCTTC. Complete variable domain (other parts from reference TRBV19 and TRBJ2-1): DGGITQSPKYLFRKEGQNVTLSCEQNLNHDAMYWYRQDPGQGLRLIYYSQIVNDFQKGDIAEGYSVSREKKESFPLTVTSAQKNPTAFYLCASSLRRADHEQFFGPGTRLTVL.

The chain has TRBV5-1 and TRBJ2-3, with 8 bases fitting TRBD2. Germline V gives CDR1 SGHRS, CDR2 YFSETQ. The V gene end was trimmed by 7 bases and the J gene end by 3 bases; junction bases not matched to a gene: 7. The CDR3 spans 14 residues. CDR3 bases: TGCGCCAGCTCACGGGAGGGCCAGACAGATACGCAGTATTTT. Residues: CASSREGQTDTQYF.

The rearrangement links TRBV14 to TRBJ2-2, with D unclear. The germline V and J ends were trimmed by 2 bases and 2 bases, with 3 bases remaining between them. Germline V gene data show CDR1 as SGHDN and CDR2 as FVKESK. The length of the CDR3 is 13 residues. The CDR3 protein is CASSQLNTGELFF. The CDR3 region has the DNA TGTGCCAGCAGCCAACTTAACACCGGGGAGCTGTTTTTT.

This clone was observed a single time. V is TRBV7-8 and J is TRBJ2-1; TRBD1 agrees at 8 bases. The CDR3 contains 18 residues. J gave up 1 base and V 5 bases, and 13 bases lay outside the gene matches. Germline CDR1 reads SGHVS; CDR2 reads FQNEAQ. This CDR3 is CASSPDRVGYSSYNEQFF. In nucleotides, the CDR3 is TGTGCCAGCAGCCCGGACAGGGTAGGATATTCGTCCTACAATGAGCAGTTCTTC.

This clone was seen just once. The chain recombines TRBV10-3 with TRBJ2-3; TRBD2 matches 7 bases. V trimming: 3 bases; J trimming: 4 bases; junction bases outside the gene matches: 4. From germline, CDR1 is ENHRY and CDR2 SYGVKD. The CDR3 loop spans 14 amino acids. The CDR3 loop is CAISESGAADTQYF. The CDR3 DNA reads as TGTGCCATCAGTGAAAGCGGGGCCGCAGATACGCAGTATTTT.

This clone was seen only a few times. This chain connects TRBV18 to TRBJ2-7, with 7 bases aligning to TRBD1. The junction had 5 bases not matched to a gene; V was cut back by 3 bases and J by 3 bases. Germline lookup yields CDR1 KGHSH and CDR2 LQKENI. This CDR3 has 14 residues. The CDR3 is CASSPGQTYYEQYF. The CDR3 bases are TGTGCCAGCTCACCGGGACAGACTTACTACGAGCAGTACTTC.

This chain connects TRBV6-5 to TRBJ2-1, with 9 nucleotides matching TRBD2. The CDR3 runs to 12 residues. V lost 2 bases, J lost 15 bases, and 5 bases stayed unmatched. From germline, CDR1 is MNHEY and CDR2 SVGAGI. CDR3 amino acids: CASSYAGGPRFF. For the CDR3, the DNA is TGTGCCAGCAGTTACGCGGGAGGGCCTCGGTTCTTC.

The V and J genes are TRBV28 and TRBJ1-5, with a possible D match to TRBD1 (5 bases). Per germline, CDR1 MDHEN and CDR2 SYDVKM. This CDR3 region has 16 residues. The V end lost 2 bases, the J end lost 1 base, and 12 bases lay between the germline ends. CDR3 coding DNA: TGTGCCAGCAGTTTAGGCGGGGGGTACAGCAATCAGCCCCAGCATTTT. Translation: CASSLGGGYSNQPQHF. The variable domain in full, with the rest retrieved from reference TRBV28 and TRBJ1-5, is DVKVTQSSRYLVKRTGEKVFLECVQDMDHENMFWYRQDPGLGLRLIYFSYDVKMKEKGDIPEGYSVSREKKERFSLILESASTNQTSMYLCASSLGGGYSNQPQHFGDGTRLSIL.

The rearrangement links TRBV19 to TRBJ1-4, with D unclear. The CDR3 covers 16 residues. The V gene's germline CDR1 is LNHDA and CDR2 SQIVND (reference sequence). The V gene lost 3 bases and the J gene lost 4 bases, with 15 bases spanning the gap. CDR3 in amino acids: CASSIGSGSSNEKLFF. The CDR3, as DNA: TGTGCCAGTAGTATCGGTTCGGGGTCTAGTAATGAAAAACTGTTTTTT.

V and J are TRBV19 and TRBJ2-2; D assignment may be TRBD1 or TRBD2 (6 bases each). The CDR3 totals 15 residues. From germline, CDR1 is LNHDA and CDR2 SQIVND (reference sequence). The V and J ends lost 5 bases and 3 bases respectively, with 13 bases between them. The CDR3 reads CASSPYRDYTGELFF. CDR3 sequence (DNA): TGTGCCAGTAGTCCTTACAGGGACTACACCGGGGAGCTGTTTTTT.

This chain connects TRBV5-4 to TRBJ1-2; 8 bases agree with TRBD1. Germline V gives CDR1 SGHNT, CDR2 YYREEE (reference sequence). The J segment lost 3 bases and the V segment lost 5 bases, leaving 9 bases of the junction unmatched. The CDR3 loop spans 15 amino acids. The CDR3 here is CASRPGTGADYGYTF. The CDR3 region has the DNA TGTGCCAGCAGGCCCGGGACAGGCGCCGACTATGGCTACACCTTC.

The chain links TRBV28 to TRBJ2-7, with D possibly called TRBD1 or TRBD2 (6 bases each). Per germline, CDR1 MDHEN and CDR2 SYDVKM. This CDR3 comprises 15 residues. V dropped 2 bases and J dropped 2 bases, with 13 bases sitting between them. The CDR3 reads CASSLARGRTYEQYF. CDR3 nucleotides: TGTGCCAGCAGTTTAGCTCGGGGGCGCACCTACGAGCAGTACTTC.

This clone has a handful of counts. The genes are TRBV6-5 and TRBJ2-5; D unclear. The CDR3 contains 11 residues. Germline V gene data show CDR1 as MNHEY and CDR2 as SVGAGI. V gave up 5 bases and J gave up 0 bases, with 1 base separating them. The CDR3 region is CASSNQETQYF. CDR3 coding DNA: TGTGCCAGCAGTAACCAAGAGACCCAGTACTTC.

The V gene is TRBV5-1, the J gene TRBJ1-3; unclear D gene. Germline CDR1 reads SGHRS; CDR2 reads YFSETQ. With 2 bases removed from V and 0 bases from J, the gap between germline ends came to 12 bases. CDR3 size: 16 residues. The CDR3 here is CASSLLGWDSGNTIYF. The DNA for the CDR3 is TGCGCCAGCAGCTTATTGGGTTGGGACTCTGGAAACACCATATATTTT.